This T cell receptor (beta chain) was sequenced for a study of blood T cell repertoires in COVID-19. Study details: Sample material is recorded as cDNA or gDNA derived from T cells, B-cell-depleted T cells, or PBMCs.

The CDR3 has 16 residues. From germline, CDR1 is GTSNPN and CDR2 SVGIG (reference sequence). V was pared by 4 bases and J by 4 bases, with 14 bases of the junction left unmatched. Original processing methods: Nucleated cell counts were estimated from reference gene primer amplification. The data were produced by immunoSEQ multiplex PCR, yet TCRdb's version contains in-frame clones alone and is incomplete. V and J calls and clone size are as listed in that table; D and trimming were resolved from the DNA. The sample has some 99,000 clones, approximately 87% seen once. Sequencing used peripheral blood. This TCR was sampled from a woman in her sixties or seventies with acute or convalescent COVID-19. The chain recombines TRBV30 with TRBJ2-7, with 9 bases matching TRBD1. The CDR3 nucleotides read TGTGCCTGGAAGGCGGAAGTGTGGACAGGGGAGTACGAGCAGTACTTC. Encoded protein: CAWKAEVWTGEYEQYF.